A selection of T cell receptor beta chains follows, all from one sample in a study of cytomegalovirus exposure and HLA in healthy donors. Sequencing was performed with immunoSEQ multiplex PCR; in TCRdb, only in-frame clones are kept and a portion is missing. The repertoire holds 95,000 to 110,000 clones, with around 79% as singletons. Sequenced input: PBMCs. The receptors here all came from a man between 60 and 75 years old in good health and CMV-seropositive. Each CDR3 is given with its conserved first and last residue.

V	J	CDR3
TRBV21-1	TRBJ1-2	CASSKGQGNYGYTF
TRBV27	NA	CASSSTRTGDYEQYF
TRBV7-7	TRBJ1-4	CASSLEERWTGVCEKLFF
TRBV4-2	TRBJ2-7	CASSPMAPGNYEQYF
TRBV5-8	TRBJ2-7	CASSSWWDKDYEQYF
TRBV5-5	TRBJ2-7	CASSPWGQGSYEQYF
TRBV7-9	TRBJ2-7	CSSSRGQGGSYEQYF
TRBV19	TRBJ2-7	CASSPGLKPNEQYF
TRBV7-2	TRBJ1-2	CASSFGGGDHHYGYTF
TRBV7-2	TRBJ2-5	CASSLDAGHQETQYF
TRBV28	TRBJ1-1	CASSLFGTGVTEAFF
TRBV6-5	TRBJ1-6	CASSSSIYNSPLHF
TRBV18	TRBJ1-1	CASSPRQGVITEAFF
TRBV5-1	TRBJ2-3	CASSFGGAHTDTQYF
TRBV9	TRBJ2-1	CASSVVEGGAGDEQFF
TRBV6-5	TRBJ1-4	CASSYSHATNEKLFF
TRBV11-2	TRBJ2-3	CASSLTSKTGGPDTQYF
TRBV9	TRBJ1-1	CASSRQGGDTEAFF
TRBV10-2	TRBJ2-2	CASGVAGAGELFF
TRBV4-1	TRBJ2-3	CASSQLPGTGTTDTQYF